The clone carrying this TCR beta chain has more than one count but fewer than ten. What it binds is not known. Unique molecular identifiers were incorporated during preparation of the TCRbeta library. TCRdb called the PCR reads again in MiXCR, with one record for every CDR3 protein. In the table there are fewer than 550,000 distinct CDR3 sequences, 10% to 12% of which are singletons. This record belongs to a study of T-cell reconstitution after alpha-beta-depleted transplantation in children. Study results and caveats: Alpha-beta T cells present about two months after transplant were reported to originate from several hundred expanded graft clones. Some patients owed their high day-60 TCRbeta diversity to surviving recipient T cells and thymic progenitors.

The V gene lost 8 bases and the J gene lost 4 bases, with 15 bases spanning the gap. CDR3 size: 14 residues. The chain combines TRBV12-3 or TRBV12-4 with TRBJ1-5, with D possibly matching TRBD1 (6 bases). The input for sequencing was PBMCs, mostly from graft donor cells, taken 180 days after TCRalphabeta/CD19-depleted stem cell transplant. The sequence derives from a female patient younger than 10 who had a stem cell transplant for aplastic anemia, so the T cells may come from the graft donor. The CDR3: CASANGGLNQPQHF. CDR3 in DNA: TGTGCCAGCGCCAACGGGGGCCTGAATCAGCCCCAGCATTTT.